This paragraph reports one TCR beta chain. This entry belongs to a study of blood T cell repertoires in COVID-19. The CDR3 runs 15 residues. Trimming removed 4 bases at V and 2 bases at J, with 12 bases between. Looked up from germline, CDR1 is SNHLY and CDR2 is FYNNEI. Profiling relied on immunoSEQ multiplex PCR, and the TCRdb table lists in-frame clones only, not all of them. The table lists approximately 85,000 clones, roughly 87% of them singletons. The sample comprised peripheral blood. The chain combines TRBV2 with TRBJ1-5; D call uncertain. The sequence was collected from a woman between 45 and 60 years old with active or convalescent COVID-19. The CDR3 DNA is TGTGCCAGCAGTGCGGGATTGACCCGCAATCAGCCCCAGCATTTT. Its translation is CASSAGLTRNQPQHF.